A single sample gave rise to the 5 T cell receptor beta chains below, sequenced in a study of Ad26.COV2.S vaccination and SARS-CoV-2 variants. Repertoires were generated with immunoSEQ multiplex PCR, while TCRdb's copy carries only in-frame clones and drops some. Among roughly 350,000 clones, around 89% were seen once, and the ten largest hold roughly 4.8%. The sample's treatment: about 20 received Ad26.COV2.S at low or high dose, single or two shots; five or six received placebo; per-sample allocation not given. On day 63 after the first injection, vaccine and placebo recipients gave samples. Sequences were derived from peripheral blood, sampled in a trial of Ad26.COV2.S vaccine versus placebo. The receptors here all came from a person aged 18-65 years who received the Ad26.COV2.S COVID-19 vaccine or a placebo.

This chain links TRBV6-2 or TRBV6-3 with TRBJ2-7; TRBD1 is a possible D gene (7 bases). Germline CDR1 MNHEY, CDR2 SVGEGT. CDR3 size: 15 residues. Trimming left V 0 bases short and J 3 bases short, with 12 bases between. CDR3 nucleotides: TGTGCCAGCAGTTACTCTAACAGGGGAGGCTACGAGCAGTACTTC. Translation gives CASSYSNRGGYEQYF.

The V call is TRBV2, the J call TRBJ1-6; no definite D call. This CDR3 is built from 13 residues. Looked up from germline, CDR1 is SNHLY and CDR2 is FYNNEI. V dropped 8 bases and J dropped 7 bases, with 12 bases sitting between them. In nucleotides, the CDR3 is TGTGCCAGCCGAGTATATGAGAATTCACCCCTCCACTTT. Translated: CASRVYENSPLHF.

In nucleotides, the CDR3 is TGTGCCAGCAGTGAACGTTGGGTGGGCCCCTACGAGCAGTACTTC. The encoded protein is CASSERWVGPYEQYF. This chain links TRBV6-1 with TRBJ2-7, with D unclear. The CDR3 covers 15 residues. The germline gives CDR1 MNHNS, CDR2 SASEGT. The V end lost 2 bases, the J end lost 2 bases, and 13 bases lay between the germline ends.

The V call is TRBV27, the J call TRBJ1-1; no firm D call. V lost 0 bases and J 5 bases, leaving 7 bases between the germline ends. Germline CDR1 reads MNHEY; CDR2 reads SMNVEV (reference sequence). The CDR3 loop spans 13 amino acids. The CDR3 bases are TGTGCCAGCAGTTTATCGGCGGGGACTGAAGCTTTCTTT. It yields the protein CASSLSAGTEAFF.

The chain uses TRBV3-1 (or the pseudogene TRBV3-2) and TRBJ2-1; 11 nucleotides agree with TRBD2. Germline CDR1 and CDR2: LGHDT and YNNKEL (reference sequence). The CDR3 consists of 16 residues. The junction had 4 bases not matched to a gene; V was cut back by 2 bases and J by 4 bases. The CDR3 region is CASSQFGTSGYNEQFF. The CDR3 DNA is TGTGCCAGCAGCCAATTTGGGACTAGCGGTTACAATGAGCAGTTCTTC.